A single sample gave rise to the 16 T cell receptor beta chains below, sequenced in a study of T cells in women clearing cervical HPV infection. The table came from immunoSEQ multiplex PCR; TCRdb's copy has only in-frame clones and leaves some out. Recorded for this sample: about 48,000 clones. Sequencing input: blood buffy coat. The receptors stem from a woman between 18 and 70 years old with a cervical HPV16 infection that either progressed to CIN3+ or cleared (not recorded which).

Concerning this clone itself: The read comes to an end 3 residues before the CDR3 does, leaving the germline J gene to fill in the end. V and J are TRBV7-9 and TRBJ1-1, with D maybe TRBD1 (6 bases). Trimming took off 3 bases at V and 3 bases at J, with 11 bases between the two ends. The CDR3 runs 14 residues. Germline loops: CDR1 SEHNR, CDR2 FQNEAQ (reference sequence). The covered CDR3 bases are TGTGCCAGCAGCTTTACAGGGATAGACACTGAA. Amino acid sequence: CASSFTGIDTE. The entire CDR3 protein reads CASSFTGIDTEAFF.

In regard to this clone: The read gets to within 3 residues of the CDR3 end, and the germline J gene fills in the rest. This chain links TRBV19 with TRBJ1-1, with 8 bases lining up with TRBD1. CDR3 length: 14 amino acids. From germline, CDR1 is LNHDA and CDR2 SQIVND (reference sequence). The sequenced CDR3 bases are TGTGCCAATGCTCCCTGGGACAGGCCCGGCGGG. Its translation: CANAPWDRPGG. The full CDR3 reads CANAPWDRPGGAFF.

To note about this clone: The read falls 3 residues short of the CDR3 end, and the missing part is taken from the germline J gene. The chain links TRBV11-2 to TRBJ2-7; D is unclear. Germline V gene lookup returns CDR1 SGHAT and CDR2 FQNNGV. Trimming stripped 2 bases from V and 0 bases from J, with 11 bases between. The CDR3 contains 15 residues. CDR3 protein: CASSLFSHSSYEQYF. The part of the CDR3 DNA that was read is TGTGCCAGCAGCTTATTTTCGCACAGCTCCTACGAG.

Regarding this clone: Read coverage stops 3 residues before the CDR3 terminus; the germline J gene supplies the remainder. This chain connects TRBV7-9 to TRBJ2-7; the D is unclear. Germline values: CDR1 SEHNR, CDR2 FQNEAQ (reference sequence). The CDR3 length is 15 residues. V was clipped by 1 base and J by 2 bases, with 12 bases between them. CDR3 bases read: TGTGCCAGCAGCTTAGTTTCTACAGATACCTACGAG. Translated, it gives CASSLVSTDTYE. The full CDR3 reads CASSLVSTDTYEQYF.

Comments on this clone: Read sequence stops 3 residues before the CDR3 end, and the germline J gene provides the missing end. The gene calls are TRBV10-3 and TRBJ1-1; tentative D call: TRBD1 (6 bases). This CDR3 is built from 16 residues. With 4 bases removed from V and 1 base from J, the gap between germline ends came to 16 bases. The germline CDR1 and CDR2 sequences are ENHRY and SYGVKD. CDR3 DNA, as far as it was read: TGTGCCATCAGTGGACCGACAGGCCGAAGGAACACTGAA. Translating it yields CAISGPTGRRNTE. The whole CDR3 is CAISGPTGRRNTEAFF.

In regard to this clone: The read ends 3 residues before the CDR3 terminus; that terminus is restored from the germline J gene. The chain combines TRBV19 with TRBJ1-2; maybe TRBD1 (5 bases). Germline lookup yields CDR1 LNHDA and CDR2 SQIVND (reference sequence). The germline V and J ends were trimmed by 6 bases and 5 bases, with 10 bases remaining between them. The CDR3 is made up of 12 amino acids. The sequenced part of the CDR3 DNA is TGTGCCAGTAGCGTCAGGGATTATGGC. Translating it yields CASSVRDYG. The entire CDR3 sequence reads CASSVRDYGYTF.

With regard to this clone: The read gets to within 3 residues of the CDR3 end, and the germline J gene fills in the rest. The rearrangement links TRBV30 to TRBJ1-5, with D hard to call. The germline gives CDR1 GTSNPN, CDR2 SVGIG (reference sequence). The length of the CDR3 is 13 residues. The V end was cut by 2 bases, the J end by 6 bases, with 11 bases between. The CDR3 bases that were read are TGTGCCTGGAGTACAAGCGGCGGTCAGCCC. This codes for CAWSTSGGQP. The CDR3, in full, reads CAWSTSGGQPQHF.

The part of the CDR3 DNA that was read is TGCAGTGCTAGTAAACCGGGACTAGCGGGGGGGCCGTGGGGGACC. Protein sequence: CSASKPGLAGGPWGT. The full CDR3 sequence reads CSASKPGLAGGPWGTQYF. The genes are TRBV20-1 and TRBJ2-5, with 16 bases matching TRBD2. The read finishes 3 residues shy of the CDR3 end, and the germline J gene is used to complete it. The CDR3 is 18 amino acids. The germline CDR1 and CDR2 sequences are DFQATT and SNEGSKA (reference sequence). Trimming at V came to 3 bases and at J to 7 bases, leaving 14 bases not matched to a gene.

The part of the CDR3 DNA that was read is TGTGCCAGTAGTATGTACAGGGACTACGAG. Encoded protein: CASSMYRDYE. The CDR3, in full, reads CASSMYRDYEQYF. The chain links TRBV19 to TRBJ2-7; possible D gene TRBD1, 6 bases. Read coverage stops 3 residues before the CDR3 terminus; the germline J gene supplies the remainder. The germline gives CDR1 LNHDA, CDR2 SQIVND (reference sequence). The CDR3 spans 13 residues. V dropped 3 bases and J dropped 3 bases, with 9 bases sitting between them.

A word on this clone: The CDR3 is cut off 3 residues early in the read; its end comes from the germline J gene. This chain uses TRBV7-2 with TRBJ1-1, with D perhaps matching TRBD1 (5 bases). Germline V gene lookup returns CDR1 SGHTA and CDR2 FQGNSA. This CDR3 comprises 16 residues. Between the trimmed V and J ends, which lost 0 bases and 5 bases, there was a span of 16 bases. The sequenced part of the CDR3 DNA is TGTGCCAGCAGCTTAGCAGGCGGCAGGGTTCGTACTGAA. Translation gives CASSLAGGRVRTE. The CDR3 in full is CASSLAGGRVRTEAFF. The variable domain in full, with the rest retrieved from reference TRBV7-2 and TRBJ1-1, is GAGVSQSPSNKVTEKGKDVELRCDPISGHTALYWYRQSLGQGLEFLIYFQGNSAPDKSGLPSDRFSAERTGGSVSTLTIQRTQQEDSAVYLCASSLAGGRVRTEAFFGQGTRLTVV.

CDR3 DNA (partial): TGTGCCAGTAGCAGGACAGGGGCGACC. Encoded protein: CASSRTGAT. The complete CDR3 sequence is CASSRTGATQYF. The chain carries TRBV19 and TRBJ2-5; TRBD1 agrees at 9 bases. The read finishes 3 residues shy of the CDR3 end, and the germline J gene is used to complete it. CDR3 length: 12 residues. From germline, CDR1 is LNHDA and CDR2 SQIVND (reference sequence). V shed 6 bases and J 7 bases; nucleotides not matched to a gene: 3. The variable domain in full, with the rest retrieved from reference TRBV19 and TRBJ2-5, is DGGITQSPKYLFRKEGQNVTLSCEQNLNHDAMYWYRQDPGQGLRLIYYSQIVNDFQKGDIAEGYSVSREKKESFPLTVTSAQKNPTAFYLCASSRTGATQYFGPGTRLLVL.

Details on this clone: Read data end 3 residues before the CDR3 end; the end is taken from the germline J gene. The chain links TRBV18 to TRBJ2-7; D might be TRBD1 (5 bases). Trimming pared 3 bases from V and 2 bases from J, leaving 14 bases between. The CDR3 runs 15 residues. Germline-derived CDR1 and CDR2 are KGHSH and LQKENI. The CDR3 sequence: CASSPAGYETYEQYF. Incomplete CDR3 DNA: TGTGCCAGCTCACCGGCAGGGTATGAGACCTACGAG.

Points on this clone: Read coverage stops 3 residues before the CDR3 terminus; the germline J gene supplies the remainder. This sequence joins TRBV7-2 and TRBJ1-1; 7 nucleotides match TRBD1. V gave up 7 bases and J gave up 5 bases; unmatched junction bases: 13. Germline loops: CDR1 SGHTA, CDR2 FQGNSA. The CDR3 is 15 residues long. The CDR3: CASTLGQRLRTEAFF. Incomplete CDR3 DNA: TGTGCCAGCACTCTGGGACAGCGCCTTCGGACTGAA.

A remark on this clone: Coverage ceases 3 residues before the CDR3 finishes, and the germline J gene fills in the end. This chain joins TRBV20-1 and TRBJ2-7; D not certain. CDR1 is DFQATT, CDR2 SNEGSKA, per germline (reference sequence). The CDR3 covers 12 residues. Trimming cost V 1 base and J 3 bases, with 7 bases left between them. The CDR3 region is CSARAGIYEQYF. CDR3 bases read: TGCAGTGCTAGAGCGGGTATCTACGAG.

The CDR3 region is CASSPSRGYPLVYEQYF. CDR3 DNA (partial): TGTGCCAGTAGTCCAAGCAGGGGGTACCCCCTCGTCTACGAG. The chain joins TRBV19 to TRBJ2-7; 7 bases fit TRBD1. The read halts 3 residues ahead of the CDR3 end, with the missing end drawn from the germline J gene. The germline CDR1 and CDR2 sequences are LNHDA and SQIVND (reference sequence). The CDR3 extends over 17 amino acids. V shed 5 bases, J shed 3 bases, and the junction held 16 bases outside the gene matches. Full variable domain (remainder filled in from reference TRBV19 and TRBJ2-7): DGGITQSPKYLFRKEGQNVTLSCEQNLNHDAMYWYRQDPGQGLRLIYYSQIVNDFQKGDIAEGYSVSREKKESFPLTVTSAQKNPTAFYLCASSPSRGYPLVYEQYFGPGTRLTVT.

About this clone itself: Coverage ceases 3 residues before the CDR3 finishes, and the germline J gene fills in the end. The genes are TRBV11-1 and TRBJ2-4; 10 bases line up with TRBD2. This CDR3 comprises 15 residues. The germline CDR1 and CDR2 sequences are SGHAT and FQDESV (reference sequence). Trimming at V came to 4 bases and at J to 7 bases, leaving 7 bases not matched to a gene. The CDR3 sequence is CASSSGTSVGNIQYF. Incomplete CDR3 DNA: TGTGCCAGCAGCTCCGGGACTAGCGTCGGGAACATT.